This T cell receptor beta chain is drawn from a study of T cells in Graves' hyperthyroidism and ophthalmopathy. Study observations and caveats: Most clonotypes that expanded in the thyroid above 0.001 also showed up in blood.

Amplification of TCR beta CDR3 regions was performed using RNA transcripts as template. First-round RT-PCR targeting the TCR CDR3 was performed with the HTBI primer set. TCRdb used MiXCR to reprocess the multiplex PCR reads, holding one entry per CDR3 protein. The data show fewer than 650,000 distinct CDR3 sequences, over 35% seen once. This clonotype was seen at least ten times. What it binds is not known. Uncontrolled infection, other autoimmune disease, pregnancy or lactation barred patients from enrollment. From germline, CDR1 is DFQATT and CDR2 SNEGSKA (reference sequence). CDR3 size: 13 residues. Trimming stripped 1 base from V and 1 base from J, with 7 bases between.

This receptor was taken from an adult woman with Graves' disease, either hyperthyroidism or ophthalmopathy (not recorded which). The chain couples TRBV20-1 to TRBJ1-1; no clear D gene. The sequenced material came from peripheral blood or thyroid tissue (not recorded which). The CDR3 DNA follows: TGCAGTGCTAGAGGGCTGGAGAACACTGAAGCTTTCTTT. Translated: CSARGLENTEAFF.